This T cell receptor (beta chain) came from a study of blood T cell repertoires in COVID-19. Study in general: T cells, B-cell-depleted T cells, or PBMCs supplied cDNA or gDNA.

Method: immunoSEQ multiplex PCR; TCRdb's copy keeps in-frame clones and lacks some. Of hundreds of thousands of clones detected, around 84% appear once; the ten largest clones hold 2.5%. The germline CDR1 and CDR2 sequences are DFQATT and SNEGSKA (reference sequence). This CDR3 has 16 amino acids. Trimming cost V 3 bases and J 2 bases; bases outside gene matches: 10. V usage is TRBV20-1 and J usage is TRBJ1-5, with 7 positions matching TRBD1. The sequence derives from a woman aged 45-65 years who had recovered from COVID-19. The sequencing input was PBMCs or T cells enriched from blood (not recorded which). CDR3 amino acids: CSASNPRGGGNQPQHF. CDR3 nucleotide sequence: TGCAGTGCTAGTAACCCCCGAGGGGGCGGCAATCAGCCCCAGCATTTT.